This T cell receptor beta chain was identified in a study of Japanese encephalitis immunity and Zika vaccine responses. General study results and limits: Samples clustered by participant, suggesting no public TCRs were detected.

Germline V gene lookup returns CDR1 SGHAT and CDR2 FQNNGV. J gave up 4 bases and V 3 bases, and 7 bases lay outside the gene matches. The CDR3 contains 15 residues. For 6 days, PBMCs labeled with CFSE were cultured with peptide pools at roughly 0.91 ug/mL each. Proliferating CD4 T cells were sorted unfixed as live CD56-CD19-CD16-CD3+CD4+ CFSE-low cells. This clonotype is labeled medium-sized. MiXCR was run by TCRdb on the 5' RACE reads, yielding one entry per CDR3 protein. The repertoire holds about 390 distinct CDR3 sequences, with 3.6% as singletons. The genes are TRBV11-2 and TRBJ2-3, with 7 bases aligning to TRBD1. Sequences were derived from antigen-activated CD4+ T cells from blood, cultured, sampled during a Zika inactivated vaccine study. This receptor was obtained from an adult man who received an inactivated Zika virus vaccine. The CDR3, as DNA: TGTGCCAGCAGCTTCATCCAGGGGGTAGCAGATACGCAGTATTTT. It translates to CASSFIQGVADTQYF. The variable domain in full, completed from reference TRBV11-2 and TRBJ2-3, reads EAGVAQSPRYKIIEKRQSVAFWCNPISGHATLYWYQQILGQGPKLLIQFQNNGVVDDSQLPKDRFSAERLKGVDSTLKIQPAKLEDSAVYLCASSFIQGVADTQYFGPGTRLTVL.